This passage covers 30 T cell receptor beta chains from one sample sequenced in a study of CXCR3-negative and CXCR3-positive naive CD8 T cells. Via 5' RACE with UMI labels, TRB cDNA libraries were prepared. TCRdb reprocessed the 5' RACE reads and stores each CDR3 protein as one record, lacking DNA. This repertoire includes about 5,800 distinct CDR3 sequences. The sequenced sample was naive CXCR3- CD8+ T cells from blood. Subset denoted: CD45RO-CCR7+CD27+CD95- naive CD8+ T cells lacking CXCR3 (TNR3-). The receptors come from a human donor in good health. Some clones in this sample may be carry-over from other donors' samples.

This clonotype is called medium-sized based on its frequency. CDR3 in amino acids: CASSELAATGELFF. The chain uses TRBV2 and TRBJ2-2; the TCRdb D gene call, TRBD2, has no DNA to confirm it. CDR3 length: 14 amino acids. Looked up from germline, CDR1 is SNHLY and CDR2 is FYNNEI.

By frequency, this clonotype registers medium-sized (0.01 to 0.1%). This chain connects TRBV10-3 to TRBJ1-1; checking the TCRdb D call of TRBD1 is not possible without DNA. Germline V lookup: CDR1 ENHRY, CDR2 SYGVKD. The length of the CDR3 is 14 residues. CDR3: CAIMGDSTNTEAFF.

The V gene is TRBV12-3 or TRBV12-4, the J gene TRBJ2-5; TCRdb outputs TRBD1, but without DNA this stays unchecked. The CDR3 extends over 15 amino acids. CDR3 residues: CASSAGTSYQETQYF.

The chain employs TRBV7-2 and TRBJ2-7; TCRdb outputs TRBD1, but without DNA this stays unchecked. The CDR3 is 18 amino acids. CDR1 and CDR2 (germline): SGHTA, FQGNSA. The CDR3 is CASSPHPHQAQEHYEQYF.

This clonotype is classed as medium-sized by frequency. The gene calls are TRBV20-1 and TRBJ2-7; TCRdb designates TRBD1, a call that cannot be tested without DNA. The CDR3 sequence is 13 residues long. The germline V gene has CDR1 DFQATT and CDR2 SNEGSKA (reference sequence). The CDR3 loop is CSARGTRSYEQYF.

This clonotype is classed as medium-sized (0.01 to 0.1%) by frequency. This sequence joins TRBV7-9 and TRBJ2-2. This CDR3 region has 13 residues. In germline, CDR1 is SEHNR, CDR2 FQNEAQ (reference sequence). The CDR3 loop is CASRAANTGELFF.

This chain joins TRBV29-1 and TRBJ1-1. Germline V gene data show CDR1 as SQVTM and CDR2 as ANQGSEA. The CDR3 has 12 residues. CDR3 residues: CSVEEMGTEAFF.

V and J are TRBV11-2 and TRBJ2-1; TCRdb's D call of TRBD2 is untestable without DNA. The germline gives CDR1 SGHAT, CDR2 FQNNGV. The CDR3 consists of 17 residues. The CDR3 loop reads CASSLAQEGLVDNEQFF. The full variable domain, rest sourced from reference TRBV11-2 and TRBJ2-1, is EAGVAQSPRYKIIEKRQSVAFWCNPISGHATLYWYQQILGQGPKLLIQFQNNGVVDDSQLPKDRFSAERLKGVDSTLKIQPAKLEDSAVYLCASSLAQEGLVDNEQFFGPGTRLTVL.

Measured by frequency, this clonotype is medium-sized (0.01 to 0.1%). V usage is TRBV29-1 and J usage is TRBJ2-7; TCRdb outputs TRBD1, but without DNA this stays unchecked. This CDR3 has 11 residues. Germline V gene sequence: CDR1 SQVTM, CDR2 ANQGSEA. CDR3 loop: CSVASGVEQYF.

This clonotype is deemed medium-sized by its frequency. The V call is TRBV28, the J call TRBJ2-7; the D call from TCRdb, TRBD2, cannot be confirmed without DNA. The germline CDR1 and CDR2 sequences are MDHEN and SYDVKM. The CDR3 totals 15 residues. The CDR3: CASSPDYGSFNEQYF.

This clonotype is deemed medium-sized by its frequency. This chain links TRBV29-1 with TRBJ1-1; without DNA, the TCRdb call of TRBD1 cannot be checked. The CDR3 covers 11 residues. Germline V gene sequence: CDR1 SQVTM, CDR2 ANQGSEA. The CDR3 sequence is CSDNRGSEAFF.

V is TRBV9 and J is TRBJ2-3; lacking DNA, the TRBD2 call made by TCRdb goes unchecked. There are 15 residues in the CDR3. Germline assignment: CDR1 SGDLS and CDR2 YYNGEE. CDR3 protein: CASSVEAGSTDTQYF.

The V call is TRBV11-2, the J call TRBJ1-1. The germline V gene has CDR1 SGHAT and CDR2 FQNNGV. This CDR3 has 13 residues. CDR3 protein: CASSLEEGLEAFF.

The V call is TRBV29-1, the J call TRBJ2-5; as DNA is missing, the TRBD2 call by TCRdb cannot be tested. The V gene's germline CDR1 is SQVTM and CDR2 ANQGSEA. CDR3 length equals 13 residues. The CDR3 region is CSVEGGYQETQYF.

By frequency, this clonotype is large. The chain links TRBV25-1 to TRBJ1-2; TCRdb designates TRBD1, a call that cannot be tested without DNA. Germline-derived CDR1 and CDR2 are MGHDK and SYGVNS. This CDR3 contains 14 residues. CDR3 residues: CASRGDRGNYGYTF.

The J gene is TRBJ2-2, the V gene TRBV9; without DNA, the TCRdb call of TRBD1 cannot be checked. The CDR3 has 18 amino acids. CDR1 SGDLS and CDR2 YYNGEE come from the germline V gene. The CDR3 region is CASSSPGQATSTTGELFF.

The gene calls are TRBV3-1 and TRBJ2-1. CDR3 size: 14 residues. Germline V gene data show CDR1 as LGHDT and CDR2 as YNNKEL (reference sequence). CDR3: CASSERGAYNEQFF.

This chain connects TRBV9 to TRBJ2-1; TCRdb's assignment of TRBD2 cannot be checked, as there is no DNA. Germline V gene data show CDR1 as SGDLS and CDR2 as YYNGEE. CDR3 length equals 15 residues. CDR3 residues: CASSEGLSSYNEQFF.

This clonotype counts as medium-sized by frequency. CDR3 sequence: CSARVWQGVSYEQYF. This chain uses TRBV20-1 with TRBJ2-7; TCRdb indicates TRBD1, and absent DNA this call remains unverified. The CDR3 length is 15 residues. Per germline, CDR1 DFQATT and CDR2 SNEGSKA (reference sequence).

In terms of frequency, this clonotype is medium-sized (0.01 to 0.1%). CDR3 sequence reads: CSVGGGYYGYTF. The V call is TRBV29-1, the J call TRBJ1-2. The CDR3 has 12 residues. Germline CDR1 is SQVTM and CDR2 is ANQGSEA.

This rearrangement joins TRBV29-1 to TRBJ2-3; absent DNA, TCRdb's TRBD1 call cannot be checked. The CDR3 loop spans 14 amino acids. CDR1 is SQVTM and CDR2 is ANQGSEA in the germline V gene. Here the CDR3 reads CSVERRFSTDTQYF.

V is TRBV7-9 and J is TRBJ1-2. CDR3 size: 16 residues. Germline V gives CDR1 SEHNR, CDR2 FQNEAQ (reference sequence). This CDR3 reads CASSLLSTDTNYGYTF.

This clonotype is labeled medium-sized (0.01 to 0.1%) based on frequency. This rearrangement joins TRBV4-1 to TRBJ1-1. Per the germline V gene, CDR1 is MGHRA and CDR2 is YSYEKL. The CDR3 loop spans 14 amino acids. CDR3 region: CASSQHNSGTEAFF.

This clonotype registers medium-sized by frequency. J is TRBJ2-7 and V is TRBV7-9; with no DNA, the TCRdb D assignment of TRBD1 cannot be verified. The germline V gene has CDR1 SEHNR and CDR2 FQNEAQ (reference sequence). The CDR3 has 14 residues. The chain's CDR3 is CASSFDGTGLEQYF.

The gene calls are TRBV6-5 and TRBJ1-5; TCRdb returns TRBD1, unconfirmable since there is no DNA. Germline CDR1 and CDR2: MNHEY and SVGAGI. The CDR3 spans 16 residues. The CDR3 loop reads CASSQPEQEINQPQHF.

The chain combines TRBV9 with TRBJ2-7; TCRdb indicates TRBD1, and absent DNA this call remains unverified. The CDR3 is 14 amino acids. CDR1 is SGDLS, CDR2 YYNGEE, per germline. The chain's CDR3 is CASSDRDNSYEQYF. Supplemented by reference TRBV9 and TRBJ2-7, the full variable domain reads DSGVTQTPKHLITATGQRVTLRCSPRSGDLSVYWYQQSLDQGLQFLIQYYNGEERAKGNILERFSAQQFPDLHSELNLSSLELGDSALYFCASSDRDNSYEQYFGPGTRLTVT.

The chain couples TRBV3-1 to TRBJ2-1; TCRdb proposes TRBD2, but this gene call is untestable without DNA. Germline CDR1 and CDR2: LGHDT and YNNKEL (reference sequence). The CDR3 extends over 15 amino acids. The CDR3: CASSPTGTGYNEQFF.

This CDR3 reads CSVERTTYGYTF. This chain joins TRBV29-1 and TRBJ1-2. The CDR3 length is 12 residues. Germline V gene data show CDR1 as SQVTM and CDR2 as ANQGSEA.

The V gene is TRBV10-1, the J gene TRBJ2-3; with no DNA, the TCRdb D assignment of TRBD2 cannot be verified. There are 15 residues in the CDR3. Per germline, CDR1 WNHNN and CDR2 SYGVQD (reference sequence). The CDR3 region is CASSKGTSGADTQYF.

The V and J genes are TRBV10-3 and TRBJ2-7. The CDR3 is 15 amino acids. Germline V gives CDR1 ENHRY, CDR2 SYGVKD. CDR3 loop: CAISEILGSSYEQYF.